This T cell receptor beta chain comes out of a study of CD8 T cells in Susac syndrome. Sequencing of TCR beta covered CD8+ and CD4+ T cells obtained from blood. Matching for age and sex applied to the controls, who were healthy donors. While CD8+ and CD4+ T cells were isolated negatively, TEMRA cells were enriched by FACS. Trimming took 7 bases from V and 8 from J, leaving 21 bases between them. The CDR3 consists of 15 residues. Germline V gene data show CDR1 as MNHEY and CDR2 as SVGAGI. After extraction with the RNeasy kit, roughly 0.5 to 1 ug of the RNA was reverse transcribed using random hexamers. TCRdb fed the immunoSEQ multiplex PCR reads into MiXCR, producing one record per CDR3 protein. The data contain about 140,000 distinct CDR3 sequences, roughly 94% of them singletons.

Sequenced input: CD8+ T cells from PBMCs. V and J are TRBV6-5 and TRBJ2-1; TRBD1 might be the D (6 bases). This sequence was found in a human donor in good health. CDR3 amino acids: CASKVDSLAQDEQFF. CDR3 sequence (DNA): TGTGCCAGCAAGGTGGACAGCCTTGCCCAGGATGAGCAGTTCTTC.